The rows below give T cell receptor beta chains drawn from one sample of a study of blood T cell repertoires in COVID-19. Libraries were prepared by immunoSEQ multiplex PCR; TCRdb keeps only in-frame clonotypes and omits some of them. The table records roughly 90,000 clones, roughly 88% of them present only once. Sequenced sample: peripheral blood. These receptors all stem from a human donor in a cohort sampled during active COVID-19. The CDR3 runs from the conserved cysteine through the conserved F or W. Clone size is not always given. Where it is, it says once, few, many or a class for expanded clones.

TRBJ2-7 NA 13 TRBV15 CATGREGSYEQYF
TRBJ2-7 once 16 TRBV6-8 CASSYSPAETTYEQYF
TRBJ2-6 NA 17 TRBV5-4 CASSPSGGATGANVLTF
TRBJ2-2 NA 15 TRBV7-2 CASSLGLTYTGELFF
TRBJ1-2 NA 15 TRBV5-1 CASSFGTGGGQGYTF
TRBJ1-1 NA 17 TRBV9 CASSPWSYVRRNTEAFF
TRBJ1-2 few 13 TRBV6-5 CASNSPVIYGYTF
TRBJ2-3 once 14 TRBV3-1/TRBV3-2 CASSHASGGDTQYF
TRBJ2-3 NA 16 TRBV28 CASSLAGGFPTDTQYF
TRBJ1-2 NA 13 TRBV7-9 CASSVETGDGYTF
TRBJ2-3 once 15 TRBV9 CASSLSGGAVDTQYF
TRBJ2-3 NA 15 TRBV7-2 CASSPGTSVGDTQYF
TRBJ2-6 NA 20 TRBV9 CASSTRVPRQGSSGANVLTF
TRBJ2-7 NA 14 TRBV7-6 CASSPKAGSYEQYF
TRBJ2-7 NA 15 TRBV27 CASSPRGTGEFEQYF
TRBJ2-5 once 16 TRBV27 CASTDMKTRPRETQYF
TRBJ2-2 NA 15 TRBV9 CASSVVGVGTGELFF
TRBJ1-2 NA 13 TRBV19 CASSNSRGYGYTF
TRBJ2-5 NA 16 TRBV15 CATSRGSLAVQETQYF
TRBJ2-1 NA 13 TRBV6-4 CASSAGPVNEQFF
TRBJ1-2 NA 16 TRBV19 CASSIVRAEAVFGYTF
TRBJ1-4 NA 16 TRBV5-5 CASSLLGLATNEKLFF
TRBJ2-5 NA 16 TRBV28 CASCGAGEGLKETQYF
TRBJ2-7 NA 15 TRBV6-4 CASSDDGLALHEQYF
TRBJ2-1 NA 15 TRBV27 CASSLLAGGLDEQFF
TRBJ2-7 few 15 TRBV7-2 CASSLSAGRSYEQYF
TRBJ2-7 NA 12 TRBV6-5 CASRDYRYEQYF
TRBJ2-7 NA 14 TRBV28 CASSLGQPGYEQYF
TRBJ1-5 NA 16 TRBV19 CASSLTGGRSNQPQHF
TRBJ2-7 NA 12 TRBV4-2 CASSSLGSEQYF
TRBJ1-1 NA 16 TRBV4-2 CASSQRGARRTVEAFF
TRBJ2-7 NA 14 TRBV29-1 CSVTVSGTGGEQYF
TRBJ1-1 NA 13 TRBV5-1 CASSLQMNTEAFF
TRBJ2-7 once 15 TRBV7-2 CASSLESSVDYEQYF
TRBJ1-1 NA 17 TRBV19 CASSIELRDWGNTEAFF
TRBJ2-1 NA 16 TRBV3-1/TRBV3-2 CASSQDGTVRYNEQFF
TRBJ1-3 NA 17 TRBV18 CASSSRSTGGPGNTIYF
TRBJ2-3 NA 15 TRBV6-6 CASTQESGWPDTQYF
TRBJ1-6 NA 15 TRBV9 CASSPWDSPNSPLHF
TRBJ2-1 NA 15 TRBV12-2 CASRLSVTSGTEQFF
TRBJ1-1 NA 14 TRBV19 CASGGGTGNTEAFF
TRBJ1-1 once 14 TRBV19 CASGQFSKVTEAFF
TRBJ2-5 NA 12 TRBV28 CASRTGGETQYF
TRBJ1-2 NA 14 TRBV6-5 CASTPGTGGPGYTF
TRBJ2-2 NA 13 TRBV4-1 CASSPPGGGELFF
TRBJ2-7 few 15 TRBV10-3 CAISESVRRGYEQYF
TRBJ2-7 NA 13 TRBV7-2 CASSSGTREEQYF
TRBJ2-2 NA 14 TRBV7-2 CASSPRTGAGELFF